What follows is one TCR beta chain and its context. Germline and junction disagree at one end, which may indicate a read error. Each hyperthyroidism patient was newly diagnosed, with under 2 months' duration, and aged 18 to 65. This specimen comes from a study of Graves' ophthalmopathy and Graves' hyperthyroidism. From RNA, the CDR3 regions of TCR beta chains were amplified and sequenced. HTBI primers primed a first-round RT-PCR, and a second-round multiplex PCR followed. TCRdb reanalysed the multiplex PCR reads using MiXCR and keeps one entry per CDR3 protein. This table has about 500,000 distinct CDR3 sequences, just under 40% appearing once. Germline V gene sequence: CDR1 KGHDR, CDR2 SFDVKD. CDR3 size: 13 residues.

The chain couples TRBV24-1 to TRBJ2-5; D not certain. What was sequenced was peripheral blood or thyroid tissue (not recorded which). The TCR originated in an adult man with Graves' hyperthyroidism. In DNA, the CDR3 is TGTGCCACCAGTGATTCTGGGCGAGATACGCAGTGCTTC. It codes for CATSDSGRDTQCF.